The 17 T cell receptor beta chains in this list originate from one sample, sequenced in a study of blood T cell repertoires in COVID-19. Data came from immunoSEQ multiplex PCR; TCRdb stores just in-frame clones and leaves some out. The table lists 100,000 to 150,000 clones, 69% of them singletons, with roughly 2.2% in the top ten. Material for sequencing was peripheral blood. These receptors were taken from a woman in her 70s with acute or convalescent COVID-19.

In this sample, this clone turned up a few times. V is TRBV2 and J is TRBJ2-2, with D possibly matching TRBD1 (8 bases). The CDR3 spans 17 residues. Germline V gene data show CDR1 as SNHLY and CDR2 as FYNNEI. Trimming left V 1 base short and J 5 bases short, with 17 bases between. DNA of the CDR3: TGTGCCAGCAGTGAAGGACGGACAGGGCGGGGGACCGGGGAGCTGTTTTTT. This translates into CASSEGRTGRGTGELFF.

This clone was recorded a few times. This chain links TRBV5-1 with TRBJ2-5, with TRBD1 matching 7 bases. CDR3 length: 13 residues. The ends lost 7 bases at V and 1 base at J; junction bases unmatched: 4. Germline-derived CDR1 and CDR2 are SGHRS and YFSETQ. The DNA for the CDR3 is TGCGCCAGCTCCTACAGGGGCCAAGAGACCCAGTACTTC. It encodes CASSYRGQETQYF. The full variable domain, its missing parts supplied by reference TRBV5-1 and TRBJ2-5, is KAGVTQTPRYLIKTRGQQVTLSCSPISGHRSVSWYQQTPGQGLQFLFEYFSETQRNKGNFPGRFSGRQFSNSRSEMNVSTLELGDSALYLCASSYRGQETQYFGPGTRLLVL.

This clone is a singleton in its sample. This chain connects TRBV27 to TRBJ1-6; weak D call: TRBD1 (5 bases). The CDR3 spans 15 residues. Deletions cut 1 base from V and 9 bases from J, with 13 bases between. The germline V gene encodes CDR1 MNHEY and CDR2 SMNVEV (reference sequence). CDR3 DNA: TGTGCCAGCAGTTTATGGGGCAGGGAAAGTTCACCCCTCCACTTT. Translated: CASSLWGRESSPLHF.

The chain carries TRBV7-3 and TRBJ1-2; 8 bases agree with TRBD1. V trimming: 5 bases; J trimming: 5 bases; junction bases outside the gene matches: 7. The CDR3 spans 14 residues. Germline V gene lookup returns CDR1 SGHTA and CDR2 FQGTGA. The CDR3 spells CASSPAGTGYGYTF. The DNA for the CDR3 is TGTGCCAGCAGCCCCGCCGGGACAGGATATGGCTACACCTTC.

The genes are TRBV24-1 and TRBJ2-1; 10 bases are shared with TRBD1. The CDR3 sequence is 15 residues long. CDR1 is KGHDR and CDR2 is SFDVKD in the germline V gene. V gave up 2 bases and J gave up 8 bases; unmatched junction bases: 5. The CDR3 DNA reads TGTGCCACCAGTGATTGGGGGACAGGGGAGGATGAGCAGTTCTTC. Translated: CATSDWGTGEDEQFF.

The table lists this clone with a count of one. In DNA, the CDR3 is TGTGCCAGCAGCCCCACCACAGGGTCTCGGAGCTATGGCTACACCTTC. Its protein product is CASSPTTGSRSYGYTF. The chain joins TRBV5-4 to TRBJ1-2, with D possibly being TRBD1 (6 bases). Per germline, CDR1 SGHNT and CDR2 YYREEE (reference sequence). Trimming left V 4 bases short and J 4 bases short, with 20 bases between. The CDR3 runs to 16 residues.

The V gene is TRBV4-3, the J gene TRBJ2-3, with TRBD2 identical over 7 bases. J lost 6 bases, V lost 3 bases, and 3 bases had no gene match. There are 13 residues in the CDR3. CDR1 and CDR2 (germline): LGHNA, YSLEER. In nucleotides, the CDR3 is TGCGCCAGCAGCCAGCTCGGGGGGGATACGCAGTATTTT. Translated, it gives CASSQLGGDTQYF.

This clone showed up just a few times. This chain uses TRBV28 with TRBJ1-2, with D uncertain. The CDR3 loop spans 14 amino acids. Trimming cost V 3 bases and J 1 base, with 9 bases left between them. Germline loops: CDR1 MDHEN, CDR2 SYDVKM. The CDR3 loop is CASSLLPSNYGYTF. The CDR3 coding sequence is TGTGCCAGCAGTTTGTTGCCCAGTAACTATGGCTACACCTTC.

This sequence joins TRBV9 and TRBJ2-2, with TRBD1 matching over 7 bases. Trimming took 4 bases from V and 6 from J; bases not matched to a gene: 6. This CDR3 is built from 14 residues. Germline V gives CDR1 SGDLS, CDR2 YYNGEE. CDR3 region: CASSLKGASGELFF. The CDR3 DNA sequence: TGTGCCAGCAGCTTAAAGGGGGCTTCCGGGGAGCTGTTTTTT.

J is TRBJ2-7 and V is TRBV28; the match to TRBD1 covers 7 bases. V lost 4 bases and J lost 2; bases outside the gene matches: 2. The V gene's germline CDR1 is MDHEN and CDR2 SYDVKM. The CDR3 totals 13 residues. CDR3 sequence (DNA): TGTGCCAGCAGTTCGGGACAGACCTACGAGCAGTACTTC. Protein: CASSSGQTYEQYF.

CDR3 DNA: TGTGCCAGCAAACTAGGGACAGGGGGCGGGAGCTCCTACGAGCAGTACTTC. Translated, it gives CASKLGTGGGSSYEQYF. The V call is TRBV2, the J call TRBJ2-7; 12 bases align to TRBD1. Germline lookup yields CDR1 SNHLY and CDR2 FYNNEI. The CDR3 spans 17 residues. After removal of 7 bases from V and 0 bases from J, the junction contained 10 bases not matched to a gene. Based on the CDR3 plus reference TRBV2 and TRBJ2-7, the full variable domain is EPEVTQTPSHQVTQMGQEVILRCVPISNHLYFYWYRQILGQKVEFLVSFYNNEISEKSEIFDDQFSVERPDGSNFTLKIRSTKLEDSAMYFCASKLGTGGGSSYEQYFGPGTRLTVT.

This clone was recorded a few times. The CDR3 DNA is TGTGCCAGCAGGGGCGGGACCTACAATGAGCAGTTCTTC. It translates to CASRGGTYNEQFF. The V and J genes are TRBV25-1 and TRBJ2-1; perhaps TRBD2 as D (6 bases). This CDR3 is 13 amino acids long. Germline values: CDR1 MGHDK, CDR2 SYGVNS. V was pared by 6 bases and J by 2 bases, with 8 bases between.

V gene TRBV6-5 combines with J gene TRBJ2-6; 9 bases are shared with TRBD1. CDR1 is MNHEY, CDR2 SVGAGI, per germline. Germline trimming cut 2 bases from V and 6 bases from J; bases unmatched to any gene: 5. The CDR3 runs to 16 residues. The CDR3 protein is CASSYGGTGLANVLTF. In DNA form, the CDR3 reads TGTGCCAGCAGTTACGGTGGGACAGGGTTGGCCAACGTCCTGACTTTC.

The rearrangement joins TRBV27 to TRBJ2-3; 7 bases map to TRBD2. Trimming took 4 bases from V and 1 from J; bases not matched to a gene: 8. The CDR3 is made up of 16 amino acids. Germline lookup yields CDR1 MNHEY and CDR2 SMNVEV (reference sequence). CDR3 protein: CASSSFGTKRTDTQYF. The DNA of the CDR3 is TGTGCCAGCAGTTCCTTCGGGACTAAGCGCACAGATACGCAGTATTTT.

In this sample, this clone turned up a few times. The chain is built from TRBV7-2 and TRBJ2-5, with 7 bases aligning to TRBD2. CDR3 size: 15 residues. The junction had 5 bases not matched to a gene; V was cut back by 0 bases and J by 4 bases. Germline V gene data show CDR1 as SGHTA and CDR2 as FQGNSA. The CDR3 DNA sequence: TGTGCCAGCAGCTTAGCGGCGGGGGTGGGAGAGACCCAGTACTTC. It yields the protein CASSLAAGVGETQYF.

The table lists this clone with a few counts. The chain is built from TRBV2 and TRBJ2-1, with D perhaps matching TRBD2 (6 bases). Germline-derived CDR1 and CDR2 are SNHLY and FYNNEI. There are 15 residues in the CDR3. V shed 4 bases and J shed 10 bases, with 20 bases lying between them. CDR3 DNA: TGTGCCAGCAGTGCCGGGACTCTTCCTGGGGGGGAGCAGTTCTTC. Translating gives CASSAGTLPGGEQFF.

The V gene is TRBV7-2, the J gene TRBJ1-1; 7 positions match TRBD1. There are 14 residues in the CDR3. V lost 7 bases, J lost 2 bases, and 7 bases stayed unmatched. The germline V gene has CDR1 SGHTA and CDR2 FQGNSA. Here the CDR3 DNA reads TGTGCCAGCACAAAGACAGGGCTAAACACTGAAGCTTTCTTT. Protein product: CASTKTGLNTEAFF. Supplemented by reference TRBV7-2 and TRBJ1-1, the full variable domain reads GAGVSQSPSNKVTEKGKDVELRCDPISGHTALYWYRQSLGQGLEFLIYFQGNSAPDKSGLPSDRFSAERTGGSVSTLTIQRTQQEDSAVYLCASTKTGLNTEAFFGQGTRLTVV.